The clone carrying this TCR beta chain was detected only a few times. Its antigen is not identified. The data belong to a study of T cells after yellow fever vaccination. TCRdb fed the 5' RACE reads into MiXCR, producing one record per CDR3 protein. The sample records some 600,000 distinct CDR3 sequences, approximately 13% being singletons. The CDR3 runs 20 residues. Germline CDR1 LGHDT, CDR2 YNNKEL (reference sequence). Trimming took 4 bases from V and 2 from J; bases not matched to a gene: 17. Study-wide findings and caveats: Researchers noted that a small share of clonotypes showed up in both CD4 and CD8 compartments.

Sample: PBMCs, taken on the day of the yellow fever booster vaccination. The clonotype comes from a man aged 25-45 years who received the YFV17D yellow fever vaccine. V usage is TRBV3-1 and J usage is TRBJ2-1; 10 nucleotides align to TRBD2. The CDR3 sequence: CASSPRGSGRSNGPYNEQFF. DNA of the CDR3: TGTGCCAGCAGCCCCCGCGGTAGCGGGAGGTCTAATGGTCCCTACAATGAGCAGTTCTTC.